The rows below give T cell receptor beta chains drawn from one sample of a study of blood T cell repertoires in COVID-19. The repertoire was sequenced with immunoSEQ multiplex PCR; TCRdb's copy has only in-frame clones and lacks some. The data hold about 210,000 clones, with more than 75% observed a single time. Sequencing used PBMCs or T cells enriched from blood (not recorded which). These receptors were taken from a man aged 25-45 years with acute COVID-19. CDR3s include the opening cysteine and the closing phenylalanine or tryptophan. The order of the fields is V gene, J gene, CDR3 protein.

TRBV5-6,TRBJ1-6,CASSFLPTDNSPLHF
TRBV5-4,TRBJ1-1,CASSPWTGDISTEAFF
TRBV5-1,TRBJ1-2,CASSPDRETNGYTF
TRBV9,TRBJ2-6,CASSLLGTALSGANVLTF
TRBV28,TRBJ1-2,CASSLGTGDGYTF
TRBV5-1,TRBJ2-3,CASSPTGGKSGADTQYF
TRBV3-1/TRBV3-2,TRBJ1-1,CASSRAGQGAFF
TRBV30,TRBJ1-5,CAWSAGSNQPQHF
TRBV19,TRBJ1-4,CASSIGGESEKLFF
TRBV9,TRBJ2-2,CASSVDMARVYTGELFF
TRBV12-5,TRBJ1-1,CASGLTRNTEAFF